Reported below is one T cell receptor (beta chain). Antigen: not known. This sample's time point: newly diagnosed, previously untreated cHL patient sample. Researchers report purifying CD4+ T cells from thawed PBMCs by magnetic negative selection. Investigators turned to newly diagnosed, untreated classical Hodgkin lymphoma PBMCs for comparison. Sequencing used immunoSEQ multiplex PCR; TCRdb keeps in-frame clones, though not all of them. The sample consists of approximately 25,000 clones, under 95% of them appearing once. This sample stems from a study of PD-1 blockade in classical Hodgkin lymphoma. CDR1 is MGHRA and CDR2 is YSYEKL in the germline V gene. The CDR3 extends over 16 amino acids. The V end lost 4 bases, the J end lost 2 bases, and 14 bases lay between the germline ends. Overall study findings and caveats: Compared with healthy donors, newly diagnosed patients reportedly showed lower baseline TCR diversity. What drove the repertoire differences, possibly disease activity or prior therapy, has not been defined.

The specimen sequenced was CD4+ T cells from blood. This chain uses TRBV4-1 with TRBJ2-2; D remains ambiguous. This TCR was sampled from a human donor with classical Hodgkin lymphoma. CDR3 DNA sequence: TGCGCCAGCAGCCCCTCATGGGGATTCAACACCGGGGAGCTGTTTTTT. Protein sequence: CASSPSWGFNTGELFF.